This is a list of T cell receptor beta chains from one sample in a study of Graves' ophthalmopathy and Graves' hyperthyroidism. TCRdb reprocessed the multiplex PCR reads with MiXCR, giving one entry per CDR3 protein. The profile covers over 450,000 distinct CDR3 sequences, with around 15% appearing a single time and approximately 9.8% taken by the ten largest. Input material: blood. The receptors were sampled from a woman in her twenties or thirties with Graves' ophthalmopathy. Each CDR3 is given with its conserved first and last residue. Each record gives: D gene, V gene, clone size, J gene, CDR3 DNA, CDR3 protein. The D gene is left open where the match is weak. Clone size is shown for a subset of rows, as once, few, many or a class of expanded clone.

-	TRBV6-5	-	TRBJ2-6	TGTGCCAGCAGTTACGAGGTCGGTGGGGCCAACGTCCTGACTTTC	CASSYEVGGANVLTF
TRBD1	TRBV18	-	TRBJ2-2	TGTGCCAGCTCAAGAATTGCGACAGGGGATAACACCGGGGAGCTGTTTTTT	CASSRIATGDNTGELFF
-	TRBV2	many	TRBJ2-2	TGTGCCAGCAGTGTGGAGGCCGGGGAGCTGTTTTTT	CASSVEAGELFF
TRBD1	TRBV5-1	many	TRBJ2-7	TGCGCCAGCAGCTTGGAATGGGACAGGGCGCGATACGAGCAGTACTTC	CASSLEWDRARYEQYF
TRBD2	TRBV7-7	once	TRBJ2-5	TGTGCTAGCAGCCCTACCGGGACTAGGAGGGAGACCCAGTACTTC	CASSPTGTRRETQYF
-	TRBV27	many	TRBJ1-6	TGTGCCAGTCAAGGGGGGTCCTATAATTCACCCCTCCACTTT	CASQGGSYNSPLHF
-	TRBV12-5	many	TRBJ2-7	TGTGCTAGTGGTGGTGTTCGGACCGCCCCGAGCTCCTACGAGCAGTACTTC	CASGGVRTAPSSYEQYF
-	TRBV6-5	many	TRBJ1-6	TGTGCCAGCTACCGGGGAGGGGTATTAGGTTCACCCCTCCACTTT	CASYRGGVLGSPLHF
-	TRBV30	many	TRBJ1-5	TGTGCCTGGAGTGTGGAAAGCAATCAGCCCCAGCATTTT	CAWSVESNQPQHF
TRBD1	TRBV7-9	many	TRBJ1-3	TGTGCCAGCAGCATCGACAGGGGCTCTGGAAACACCATATATTTT	CASSIDRGSGNTIYF
-	TRBV6-5	many	TRBJ1-2	TGTGCCAGCAGTTACGGGGGGGGGTCGGTTGGCTACACCTTC	CASSYGGGSVGYTF
TRBD1	TRBV27	many	TRBJ1-1	TGTGCCAGCAGTTCAGGACAGGGGAGATTGACTGAAGCTTTCTTT	CASSSGQGRLTEAFF
TRBD2	TRBV3-1	-	TRBJ2-2	TGTGCCAGCAGCCACCGGACTAGCAGAAACACCGGGGAGCTGTTTTTT	CASSHRTSRNTGELFF
TRBD1	TRBV3-1	-	TRBJ2-5	TGTGCCAGCAGCCACCCGACAGGGGGCCAGGAGACCCAGTACTTC	CASSHPTGGQETQYF
-	TRBV2	many	TRBJ1-5	TGTGCCAGCAGTGGAAGGACAGCCTCAAATCAGCCCCAGCATTTT	CASSGRTASNQPQHF
-	TRBV6-1	many	TRBJ1-5	TGTGCCAGCAGGTCATCCCCCTCGCCGAGCAATCAGCCCCAGCATTTT	CASRSSPSPSNQPQHF
TRBD1	TRBV10-3	many	TRBJ1-5	TGTGCCATCAGTGAGTCGAGGGGACAGTCTAAGGGGATTAATCAGCCCCAGCATTTT	CAISESRGQSKGINQPQHF